These 29 T cell receptor beta chains were all obtained from the same sample, sequenced in a study of cytotoxic CD8 clonotypes in ibrutinib-treated CLL. Using immunoSEQ multiplex PCR, the repertoire was profiled, and TCRdb retains in-frame clones only, with some absent. Found here are roughly 160,000 clones, 81% of them singletons; the top ten hold roughly 2%. The input for sequencing was PBMCs, taken after 12 months of ibrutinib treatment. These receptors were taken from a human donor with chronic lymphocytic leukemia.

The chain joins TRBV2 to TRBJ2-4, with 7 bases lining up with TRBD1. The CDR3 loop spans 13 amino acids. Germline loops: CDR1 SNHLY, CDR2 FYNNEI. V lost 5 bases to trimming and J lost 5 bases; unmatched junction nucleotides: 3. The CDR3 here is CASSPDRQNIQYF. DNA of the CDR3: TGTGCCAGCAGTCCGGACAGGCAAAACATTCAGTACTTC.

For the CDR3, the DNA is TGTGCCAGCAGTCCCGGGGGGGGTCCCTACAATGAGCAGTTCTTC. It is translated as CASSPGGGPYNEQFF. This sequence joins TRBV9 and TRBJ2-1, with TRBD2 identical over 8 bases. With 5 bases clipped from V and 2 bases from J, the junction kept 6 bases outside the gene matches. This CDR3 is 15 amino acids long. Germline-derived CDR1 and CDR2 are SGDLS and YYNGEE.

The chain recombines TRBV6-5 with TRBJ1-3; maybe TRBD1 (6 bases). From germline, CDR1 is MNHEY and CDR2 SVGAGI. V lost 7 bases, J lost 0 bases, and 10 bases lay in between. The CDR3 is 14 residues long. CDR3 DNA: TGTGCCAGCATTAAACAGGGCTCTGGAAACACCATATATTTT. This encodes CASIKQGSGNTIYF.

The chain employs TRBV5-1 and TRBJ1-1, with D tentatively TRBD1 (5 bases). The CDR3 contains 13 residues. V shed 7 bases and J shed 1 base, with 11 bases lying between them. Germline V lookup: CDR1 SGHRS, CDR2 YFSETQ. Here the CDR3 DNA reads TGCGCCAGCCTCGGAGGGGAGAACACTGAAGCTTTCTTT. It specifies CASLGGENTEAFF.

This clone was seen only once. The chain recombines TRBV7-3 with TRBJ1-1; the D gene is possibly TRBD1 (6 bases). This CDR3 spans 15 amino acids. V shed 5 bases and J shed 3 bases, with 16 bases lying between them. Germline lookup yields CDR1 SGHTA and CDR2 FQGTGA. CDR3 region: CASSEQGGGDTEAFF. The CDR3, as DNA: TGTGCCAGCAGCGAACAGGGCGGAGGTGACACTGAAGCTTTCTTT.

The rearrangement joins TRBV5-1 to TRBJ1-6, with D perhaps matching TRBD1 (6 bases). Germline CDR1 SGHRS, CDR2 YFSETQ. The V end was cut by 0 bases, the J end by 8 bases, with 12 bases between. The CDR3 has 15 amino acids. CDR3 DNA: TGCGCCAGCAGCTTGGGGGGCAGGGGTGATTCACCCCTCCACTTT. It is translated as CASSLGGRGDSPLHF. Full variable domain (outside the CDR3, taken from reference TRBV5-1 and TRBJ1-6): KAGVTQTPRYLIKTRGQQVTLSCSPISGHRSVSWYQQTPGQGLQFLFEYFSETQRNKGNFPGRFSGRQFSNSRSEMNVSTLELGDSALYLCASSLGGRGDSPLHFGNGTRLTVT.

The CDR3: CASSLGGQGDGYTF. The CDR3 DNA follows: TGTGCCAGCAGCCTGGGCGGACAGGGCGATGGCTACACCTTC. The chain couples TRBV11-1 to TRBJ1-2; 8 bases fit TRBD1. The junction had 8 bases not matched to a gene; V was cut back by 5 bases and J by 6 bases. The CDR3 spans 14 residues. Germline V gene lookup returns CDR1 SGHAT and CDR2 FQDESV (reference sequence).

The chain uses TRBV9 and TRBJ2-7; 8 bases are shared with TRBD2. This CDR3 is built from 14 residues. V gave up 2 bases and J gave up 3 bases; unmatched junction bases: 4. Germline lookup yields CDR1 SGDLS and CDR2 YYNGEE. CDR3 coding DNA: TGTGCCAGCAGCGTCCGGGAGGGGAACTACGAGCAGTACTTC. It yields the protein CASSVREGNYEQYF.

The CDR3 DNA reads TGTGCCAGCAGTACAGCGGGCAGGGGAGATTATGGCTACACCTTC. It translates to CASSTAGRGDYGYTF. The J gene is TRBJ1-2, the V gene TRBV28; TRBD1 is a possible D gene (6 bases). The ends were cut back, 5 bases at V and 5 bases at J, with 18 bases in the middle. Germline-derived CDR1 and CDR2 are MDHEN and SYDVKM. The CDR3 has 15 residues.

This chain joins TRBV15 and TRBJ2-7; D unresolved. The germline V gene has CDR1 LNHNV and CDR2 YYDKDF (reference sequence). Deletions cut 2 bases from V and 6 bases from J, with 14 bases between. This CDR3 has 14 residues. The CDR3 protein is CATSRSHKISEQYF. The CDR3 DNA reads TGTGCCACCAGCAGATCTCATAAGATCTCCGAGCAGTACTTC.

This clone was detected only once. V is TRBV4-3 and J is TRBJ1-6; D remains ambiguous. The germline V and J ends were trimmed by 1 base and 9 bases, with 13 bases remaining between them. The length of the CDR3 is 15 residues. Germline CDR1 LGHNA, CDR2 YSLEER. CDR3: CASSQGWPTGSPLHF. As DNA, the CDR3 is TGCGCCAGCAGCCAAGGATGGCCGACCGGTTCACCCCTCCACTTT.

The rearrangement links TRBV19 to TRBJ1-1, with a possible D match to TRBD1 (6 bases). Trimming stripped 2 bases from V and 5 bases from J, with 18 bases between. CDR3 length equals 16 residues. Looked up from germline, CDR1 is LNHDA and CDR2 is SQIVND (reference sequence). Written as DNA, the CDR3 is TGTGCCAGTAGTATAAGGGGGAGGGTTGGCGGTACTGAAGCTTTCTTT. Its translation: CASSIRGRVGGTEAFF.

The rearrangement joins TRBV28 to TRBJ2-5; D perhaps matches TRBD1 (5 bases). CDR1 and CDR2 (germline): MDHEN, SYDVKM. The CDR3 has 15 residues. Trimming took 2 bases from V and 1 from J, leaving 11 bases between them. The CDR3 nucleotides read TGTGCCAGCAGTTTAGGGGCTCGGGTCCAAGAGACCCAGTACTTC. Translation: CASSLGARVQETQYF.

CDR3 loop: CASSPNRVSGAEQYF. DNA of the CDR3: TGTGCCAGCAGCCCCAACAGGGTATCTGGGGCCGAGCAGTACTTC. The chain joins TRBV7-8 to TRBJ2-7; D perhaps matches TRBD1 (6 bases). Germline-derived CDR1 and CDR2 are SGHVS and FQNEAQ. Trimming removed 5 bases from V and 6 bases from J, with 20 bases in between. This CDR3 spans 15 amino acids.

This sequence joins TRBV19 and TRBJ2-6; D remains ambiguous. Germline V gene data show CDR1 as LNHDA and CDR2 as SQIVND (reference sequence). CDR3 size: 17 residues. Trimming took off 1 base at V and 0 bases at J, with 10 bases between the two ends. The CDR3 spells CASSIVGSRSGANVLTF. Written as DNA, the CDR3 is TGTGCCAGTAGTATAGTAGGCAGCCGCTCTGGGGCCAACGTCCTGACTTTC.

The chain joins TRBV6-5 to TRBJ1-2; D is unresolved. CDR1 is MNHEY, CDR2 SVGAGI, per germline. The CDR3 is 13 amino acids. The V and J ends lost 6 bases and 9 bases respectively, with 17 bases between them. Written as DNA, the CDR3 is TGTGCCAGCAGCCCCTGGTCGGTTAGCAGCTACACCTTC. Its translation is CASSPWSVSSYTF.

The V gene is TRBV7-2, the J gene TRBJ2-1, with D unclear. Trimming shortened V by 0 bases and J by 1 base, and 4 bases separated the two germline ends. CDR3 length equals 14 residues. The germline CDR1 and CDR2 sequences are SGHTA and FQGNSA. The CDR3 DNA is TGTGCCAGCAGCTTAGCGTTTTCCTACAATGAGCAGTTCTTC. Protein product: CASSLAFSYNEQFF.

This rearrangement joins TRBV29-1 to TRBJ2-7; D is possibly TRBD1 (6 bases). Germline V gene sequence: CDR1 SQVTM, CDR2 ANQGSEA. The CDR3 loop spans 15 amino acids. The germline V and J ends were trimmed by 4 bases and 7 bases, with 23 bases remaining between them. The CDR3 spells CSVGGGTRRTGEQYF. The CDR3 bases are TGCAGCGTTGGAGGTGGGACACGAAGAACTGGGGAGCAGTACTTC.

This chain joins TRBV5-1 and TRBJ2-3; 8 positions agree with TRBD1. Germline CDR1 SGHRS, CDR2 YFSETQ. The CDR3 sequence is 15 residues long. Trimming cost V 4 bases and J 1 base; bases outside gene matches: 5. The CDR3 sequence is CASSQGQGGTDTQYF. CDR3 nucleotide sequence: TGCGCCAGCAGCCAAGGACAGGGAGGCACAGATACGCAGTATTTT.

This clone occurred a few times. This chain joins TRBV10-1 and TRBJ2-7, with a tentative D call TRBD2 (7 bases). Germline V gene lookup returns CDR1 WNHNN and CDR2 SYGVQD (reference sequence). V shed 1 base and J shed 3 bases, with 13 bases lying between them. The CDR3 totals 15 residues. The CDR3 loop is CASSEWAGAFYEQYF. In nucleotides, the CDR3 is TGCGCCAGCAGTGAGTGGGCGGGGGCCTTCTACGAGCAGTACTTC.

The V and J genes are TRBV7-6 and TRBJ1-6; no clear D. The V end was cut by 1 base, the J end by 3 bases, with 16 bases between. Germline V CDR1 and CDR2: SGHVS, FNYEAQ. The CDR3 is made up of 18 amino acids. For the CDR3, the DNA is TGTGCCAGCAGCTTAGACGCGGCAGGACGATTCTATAATTCACCCCTCCACTTT. The encoded protein is CASSLDAAGRFYNSPLHF.

The gene calls are TRBV15 and TRBJ2-7; D is unresolved. The CDR3 runs to 14 residues. CDR1 and CDR2 from the germline V gene are LNHNV and YYDKDF (reference sequence). The ends were cut back, 0 bases at V and 8 bases at J, with 14 bases in the middle. The CDR3 DNA follows: TGTGCCACCAGCAGAGAGAGATCCGAACCCCAGCAGTACTTC. This sequence encodes CATSRERSEPQQYF.

The chain has TRBV9 and TRBJ2-1; TRBD2 matches at 9 bases. The CDR3 has 15 amino acids. Germline CDR1 reads SGDLS; CDR2 reads YYNGEE. J gave up 4 bases and V 0 bases, and 2 bases lay outside the gene matches. CDR3 bases: TGTGCCAGCAGCGTAGAGGGACTAGCATACAATGAGCAGTTCTTC. Encoded protein: CASSVEGLAYNEQFF.

This clone was found once. The chain is built from TRBV7-2 and TRBJ2-3, with 10 bases aligning to TRBD1. Trimming took 5 bases from V and 3 from J; bases not matched to a gene: 8. Germline lookup yields CDR1 SGHTA and CDR2 FQGNSA. The CDR3 runs to 16 residues. As DNA, the CDR3 is TGTGCCAGCAGCCCGGGACAGGGGAGGGGGACAGATACGCAGTATTTT. This gives the protein CASSPGQGRGTDTQYF. The whole variable domain, remainder taken from reference TRBV7-2 and TRBJ2-3, is GAGVSQSPSNKVTEKGKDVELRCDPISGHTALYWYRQSLGQGLEFLIYFQGNSAPDKSGLPSDRFSAERTGGSVSTLTIQRTQQEDSAVYLCASSPGQGRGTDTQYFGPGTRLTVL.

This clone was counted between two and nine times. This rearrangement joins TRBV28 to TRBJ2-7; no clear D gene. Germline assignment: CDR1 MDHEN and CDR2 SYDVKM. The CDR3 spans 14 residues. V lost 6 bases, J lost 2 bases, and 14 bases lay in between. The CDR3 DNA follows: TGTGCCAGCAGCCCCCCTGTCCGGACCTACGAGCAGTACTTC. Translating gives CASSPPVRTYEQYF.

The rearrangement uses TRBV5-4 and TRBJ1-3, with D unclear. The CDR3 covers 14 residues. Trimming left V 4 bases short and J 3 bases short, with 11 bases between. Germline lookup yields CDR1 SGHNT and CDR2 YYREEE (reference sequence). DNA for the CDR3: TGTGCCAGCAGCCCCCTGGAGGGTGGAAACACCATATATTTT. Its protein product is CASSPLEGGNTIYF.

The chain couples TRBV7-2 to TRBJ2-3; D may be TRBD1 (6 bases). The germline gives CDR1 SGHTA, CDR2 FQGNSA. The CDR3 contains 17 residues. V dropped 5 bases and J dropped 0 bases, with 18 bases sitting between them. DNA of the CDR3: TGTGCCAGCAGCCCACGATTACAGGGATCGAGCACAGATACGCAGTATTTT. Translation: CASSPRLQGSSTDTQYF.

The rearrangement links TRBV6-1 to TRBJ1-3; D gene ambiguous. V was cut by 2 bases and J by 0 bases, with 5 bases left in between. Germline V lookup: CDR1 MNHNS, CDR2 SASEGT. The CDR3 has 14 amino acids. The CDR3 DNA follows: TGTGCCAGCAGTGAACTGGTCTCTGGAAACACCATATATTTT. Translating it yields CASSELVSGNTIYF.

The genes are TRBV7-9 and TRBJ1-5; 10 bases align to TRBD1. V gave up 5 bases and J gave up 6 bases; unmatched junction bases: 7. Per germline, CDR1 SEHNR and CDR2 FQNEAQ (reference sequence). The CDR3 runs to 15 residues. The CDR3 here is CASSEGTGVIQPQHF. The CDR3 DNA reads TGTGCCAGCAGCGAAGGGACAGGGGTTATTCAGCCCCAGCATTTT.